The 2 T cell receptor beta chains presented below share a single source sample, sequenced in a study of technical replicates of blood from a handful of donors. Clones were read by immunoSEQ multiplex PCR, and TCRdb kept only the in-frame ones, dropping some. The data hold approximately 60,000 clones, with around 86% observed a single time. Specimen: PBMCs. The source of these receptors is a human donor in good health. Some clones in this sample may be carry-over from other donors' samples.

The V gene is TRBV2, the J gene TRBJ2-3; weak D call: TRBD2 (6 bases). Trimming pared 7 bases from V and 3 bases from J, leaving 8 bases between. This CDR3 has 12 amino acids. The germline V gene encodes CDR1 SNHLY and CDR2 FYNNEI. The CDR3 region has the DNA TGTGCCAGCACGCGGGGAACAGATACGCAGTATTTT. Its translation: CASTRGTDTQYF.

This chain links TRBV9 with TRBJ2-4; TRBD2 matches 7 bases. The CDR3 consists of 13 residues. The ends lost 2 bases at V and 8 bases at J; junction bases unmatched: 4. Germline lookup yields CDR1 SGDLS and CDR2 YYNGEE. The CDR3 loop reads CASSVGGMDIQYF. The CDR3 DNA reads TGTGCCAGCAGCGTGGGGGGGATGGACATTCAGTACTTC.